The 18 T cell receptor beta chains below come from one sample, sequenced in a study of T cell clonality in common variable immunodeficiency. Study results and limitations: Common variable immunodeficiency TCR beta sequences reportedly had fewer deletions and N-nucleotide insertions.

These TCRs are of unknown antigen specificity. Profiling relied on immunoSEQ multiplex PCR, and the TCRdb table lists in-frame clones only, not all of them. The data show about 16,000 clones, with none appearing a single time. The sequencing input was peripheral blood mononuclear cells. The receptors derive from a human donor with common variable immunodeficiency.

In this sample, this clone turned up many times. The read falls 3 residues short of the CDR3 end, and the missing part is taken from the germline J gene. V gene TRBV5-1 combines with J gene TRBJ2-1; 10 positions agree with TRBD2. Trimming at V came to 4 bases and at J to 5 bases, leaving 9 bases not matched to a gene. The CDR3 extends over 16 amino acids. Germline CDR1 and CDR2: SGHRS and YFSETQ. CDR3 residues: CASSVNLAGENNEQFF. The CDR3 DNA, read in part, is TGCGCCAGCAGCGTAAACCTAGCGGGAGAAAACAATGAG.

This clone has just a few counts. The sequence runs out 3 residues before the end of the CDR3; the remainder is reconstructed from the germline J gene. The chain combines TRBV7-2 with TRBJ2-1; the match to TRBD2 covers 8 bases. V lost 5 bases to trimming and J lost 9 bases; unmatched junction nucleotides: 9. The CDR3 length is 14 residues. Looked up from germline, CDR1 is SGHTA and CDR2 is FQGNSA. The part of the CDR3 DNA that was read is TGTGCCAGCAGCCCCAGCGGGAGAGGATCTGAG. It is translated as CASSPSGRGSE. The complete CDR3 reads CASSPSGRGSEQFF.

This clone was detected ten times or more. The read gets to within 3 residues of the CDR3 end, and the germline J gene fills in the rest. The chain carries TRBV20-1 and TRBJ2-4; D may be TRBD2 (5 bases). CDR1 and CDR2 (germline): DFQATT, SNEGSKA (reference sequence). The CDR3 contains 17 residues. V was shortened by 0 bases and J by 2 bases, with 17 bases between the two germline ends. The DNA read from the CDR3 is TGCAGTGCTAGAGATCGGGGTACTAGTGGTTCCAAAAACATT. This encodes CSARDRGTSGSKNI. The CDR3 in full is CSARDRGTSGSKNIQYF.

This clone appeared a few times. The read ends 3 residues shy of where the CDR3 ends; the end is completed using the germline J gene. This chain joins TRBV20-1 and TRBJ2-5; perhaps TRBD1 as D (6 bases). Trimming took 5 bases from V and 0 from J, leaving 10 bases between them. Germline V gene data show CDR1 as DFQATT and CDR2 as SNEGSKA (reference sequence). This CDR3 is built from 13 residues. The sequenced part of the CDR3 DNA is TGCAGTGCTCTCCGGGACAACCAAGAGACC. It is translated as CSALRDNQET. The CDR3, in full, reads CSALRDNQETQYF.

This clone was seen at least ten times. Incomplete CDR3 DNA: TGTGCCAGCAGCCCCCAGGGGTTTACCGGGGAG. Encoded protein: CASSPQGFTGE. From start to end, the CDR3 is CASSPQGFTGELFF. The chain has TRBV7-6 and TRBJ2-2, with D possibly being TRBD1 (6 bases). The read terminates 3 residues before the CDR3 end, so the remaining end is supplied by the germline J gene. Trimming pared 5 bases from V and 5 bases from J, leaving 12 bases between. Germline loops: CDR1 SGHVS, CDR2 FNYEAQ. CDR3 size: 14 residues.

This clone showed up just a few times. The CDR3 end lies 3 residues beyond the end of the read and is filled in from the germline J gene. This chain links TRBV19 with TRBJ1-5; D is uncertain. The CDR3 length is 14 residues. V lost 1 base and J 2 bases, leaving 6 bases between the germline ends. Germline values: CDR1 LNHDA, CDR2 SQIVND (reference sequence). CDR3 sequence: CASSIGPGNQPQHF. Incomplete CDR3 DNA: TGTGCCAGTAGTATAGGCCCAGGCAATCAGCCC.

This clone turned up a few times. The DNA read from the CDR3 is TGTGCCAGCAGTTTGACAGGGTTTTTCAATCAGCCC. This gives the protein CASSLTGFFNQP. The whole CDR3 sequence reads CASSLTGFFNQPQHF. The genes are TRBV2 and TRBJ1-5; 7 positions match TRBD1. The sequence runs out 3 residues before the end of the CDR3; the remainder is reconstructed from the germline J gene. V shed 5 bases, J shed 3 bases, and the junction held 7 bases outside the gene matches. Germline CDR1 SNHLY, CDR2 FYNNEI. There are 15 residues in the CDR3.

As for this clone: The read falls 3 residues short of the CDR3 end, and the missing part is taken from the germline J gene. V is TRBV7-2 and J is TRBJ1-1, with D unclear. The CDR3 length is 13 residues. Germline-derived CDR1 and CDR2 are SGHTA and FQGNSA. The CDR3 sequence is CASSLGPTPMAFF. CDR3 DNA (partial): TGTGCCAGCAGCTTAGGGCCCACCCCGATG.

Comment on this clone: The read is 3 residues too short to cover the CDR3 end, so that end is filled in from the germline J gene. The V and J genes are TRBV20-1 and TRBJ2-7; tentatively, D is TRBD1 or TRBD2 (7 bases each). CDR1 is DFQATT, CDR2 SNEGSKA, per germline (reference sequence). The CDR3 totals 14 residues. V lost 3 bases, J lost 6 bases, and 18 bases lay in between. CDR3 region: CSARGGGRGLEQYF. The sequenced CDR3 bases are TGCAGTGCTAGGGGAGGGGGTAGGGGGCTCGAG.

Concerning this clone itself: The read ends 3 residues shy of where the CDR3 ends; the end is completed using the germline J gene. The chain has TRBV18 and TRBJ2-3; D possibly corresponds to TRBD1 (5 bases). V shed 3 bases and J shed 0 bases, with 10 bases lying between them. CDR1 is KGHSH, CDR2 LQKENI, per germline. The CDR3 has 15 amino acids. CDR3 region: CASSPGRESTDTQYF. The covered CDR3 bases are TGTGCCAGCTCACCCGGCAGGGAAAGCACAGATACG.

Comments on this clone: The sequenced fragment ends 3 residues before the CDR3 boundary, so the rest is inferred from the germline J gene. This sequence joins TRBV10-2 and TRBJ2-7, with D maybe TRBD1 (6 bases). The germline CDR1 and CDR2 sequences are WSHSY and SAAADI. The CDR3 contains 13 residues. V lost 8 bases and J 0 bases, leaving 11 bases between the germline ends. The CDR3 DNA, read in part, is TGCGCCAGCTCCACAGGGAGCTCCTACGAG. Protein product: CASSTGSSYE. The whole CDR3 sequence is CASSTGSSYEQYF.

This clone came up a few times. Sequencing ends 3 residues short of the CDR3 end; the germline J gene provides the rest. V gene TRBV2 combines with J gene TRBJ2-1, with a possible D match to TRBD2 (6 bases). The CDR3 totals 13 residues. The V and J ends lost 4 bases and 6 bases respectively, with 10 bases between them. CDR1 SNHLY and CDR2 FYNNEI come from the germline V gene. CDR3 in amino acids: CASSVEGLNEQFF. The sequenced part of the CDR3 DNA is TGTGCCAGCAGTGTGGAGGGGCTCAATGAG.

CDR3 residues: CASIPKGQNTEAFF. CDR3 DNA (partial): TGCGCCAGCATTCCCAAGGGCCAGAACACTGAA. V and J are TRBV23-1 and TRBJ1-1; unclear D gene. The read ends 3 residues before the CDR3 terminus; that terminus is restored from the germline J gene. TRBV23-1 has ORF status, its function being uncertain. Trimming stripped 7 bases from V and 1 base from J, with 13 bases between. The CDR3 runs to 14 residues.

With regard to this clone: The observed sequence ends 3 residues before the CDR3 terminus, with the missing tail filled in from the germline J gene. The chain joins TRBV6-2 or TRBV6-3 to TRBJ1-1; perhaps TRBD1 as D (5 bases). This CDR3 has 15 residues. Trimming took off 0 bases at V and 4 bases at J, with 12 bases between the two ends. Germline CDR1 is MNHEY and CDR2 is SVGEGT. CDR3 sequence: CASSYSQGFFTEAFF. CDR3 DNA (partial): TGTGCCAGCAGTTACTCCCAGGGTTTTTTCACTGAA.

This clone was detected a few times. The CDR3 end lies 3 residues beyond the end of the read and is filled in from the germline J gene. This sequence joins TRBV20-1 and TRBJ2-7, with 8 bases fitting TRBD2. CDR3 length equals 15 residues. J gave up 3 bases and V 1 base, and 8 bases lay outside the gene matches. From germline, CDR1 is DFQATT and CDR2 SNEGSKA (reference sequence). The CDR3 sequence is CSARVSSGGIYEQYF. The sequenced part of the CDR3 DNA is TGCAGTGCTAGAGTGTCCAGCGGGGGCATCTACGAG.

The table lists this clone with a few counts. With the read ending 3 residues before the CDR3 end, the germline J gene is used to fill in that end. The chain has TRBV19 and TRBJ2-1, with D possibly TRBD1 on 5 matching bases. Germline CDR1 LNHDA, CDR2 SQIVND (reference sequence). The CDR3 loop spans 13 amino acids. V was pared by 5 bases and J by 7 bases, with 12 bases between. The CDR3 DNA, read in part, is TGTGCCAGTAGTCTCCAGGGTATGAATGAG. Translation gives CASSLQGMNE. The CDR3 as a whole reads CASSLQGMNEQFF. Complete variable domain (other parts from reference TRBV19 and TRBJ2-1): DGGITQSPKYLFRKEGQNVTLSCEQNLNHDAMYWYRQDPGQGLRLIYYSQIVNDFQKGDIAEGYSVSREKKESFPLTVTSAQKNPTAFYLCASSLQGMNEQFFGPGTRLTVL.

This clone was observed many times. Sequencing ends 3 residues short of the CDR3 end; the germline J gene provides the rest. The chain links TRBV2 to TRBJ2-4, with unresolved D. The germline V and J ends were trimmed by 0 bases and 9 bases, with 12 bases remaining between them. Looked up from germline, CDR1 is SNHLY and CDR2 is FYNNEI. This CDR3 has 14 amino acids. The CDR3 region is CASSEALDPSIQYF. CDR3 DNA, as far as it was read: TGTGCCAGCAGTGAAGCCCTGGATCCTAGCATT.

This clone was seen more than once but under ten times. The CDR3 end falls 3 residues outside the read, so it is completed with the germline J gene. The chain combines TRBV11-2 with TRBJ2-3; D uncertain. With 5 bases removed from V and 6 bases from J, the gap between germline ends came to 6 bases. Per the germline V gene, CDR1 is SGHAT and CDR2 is FQNNGV. The CDR3 has 11 residues. The covered CDR3 bases are TGTGCCAGCAGCCCCTTGGATACG. Its translation is CASSPLDT. The entire CDR3 protein reads CASSPLDTQYF.